These 19 T cell receptor beta chains came from one sample sequenced in a study of blood T cell repertoires in COVID-19. Clones were sequenced by immunoSEQ multiplex PCR, and TCRdb holds only the in-frame ones, with some missing. This repertoire shows 200,000 to 300,000 clones, about 80% found once; its top ten account for around 9.2%. Input material: peripheral blood. Receptors were obtained from a human donor in a cohort sampled during active COVID-19.

This chain joins TRBV29-1 and TRBJ2-7, with 10 bases lining up with TRBD2. The V and J ends lost 2 bases and 4 bases, in that order; junction bases with no gene match: 17. CDR1 and CDR2 from the germline V gene are SQVTM and ANQGSEA. The CDR3 has 18 amino acids. Written as DNA, the CDR3 is TGCAGCGTTGAATTTCCTAGCGGGGGACCATACTTACCTTACGAGCAGTACTTC. It specifies CSVEFPSGGPYLPYEQYF.

The V call is TRBV29-1, the J call TRBJ2-3; D may be TRBD1 (6 bases). Between the trimmed V and J ends, which lost 3 bases and 6 bases, there was a span of 19 bases. There are 15 residues in the CDR3. From germline, CDR1 is SQVTM and CDR2 ANQGSEA. CDR3 sequence reads: CSVEFYREEPDTQYF. In nucleotides, the CDR3 is TGCAGCGTTGAGTTTTACAGGGAAGAACCGGATACGCAGTATTTT.

The J gene is TRBJ2-7, the V gene TRBV6-5; D is possibly TRBD1 (5 bases). In germline, CDR1 is MNHEY, CDR2 SVGAGI. The CDR3 consists of 13 residues. The V gene lost 8 bases and the J gene lost 1 base, with 12 bases spanning the gap. The CDR3 DNA reads TGTGCCAGCGACAGCTTATCTTCCTACGAGCAGTACTTC. This codes for CASDSLSSYEQYF.

This clone has a count of ten or more. The V gene is TRBV5-1, the J gene TRBJ1-2; 7 positions match TRBD1. The CDR3 contains 14 residues. CDR1 and CDR2 (germline): SGHRS, YFSETQ. J lost 4 bases, V lost 4 bases, and 7 bases had no gene match. CDR3 sequence: CASSPEQGTYGYTF. CDR3 coding DNA: TGCGCCAGCAGCCCCGAACAGGGGACCTATGGCTACACCTTC. Combining the CDR3 with reference TRBV5-1 and TRBJ1-2 gives the whole variable domain KAGVTQTPRYLIKTRGQQVTLSCSPISGHRSVSWYQQTPGQGLQFLFEYFSETQRNKGNFPGRFSGRQFSNSRSEMNVSTLELGDSALYLCASSPEQGTYGYTFGSGTRLTVV.

The V gene is TRBV6-2 or TRBV6-3, the J gene TRBJ1-2; TRBD1 matches 8 bases. Germline CDR1 and CDR2: MNHEY and SVGEGT. After removal of 3 bases from V and 6 bases from J, the junction contained 6 bases not matched to a gene. The CDR3 contains 14 residues. The CDR3 DNA sequence: TGTGCCAGCAGTTATCCAGGGGGCGCCCATGGCTACACCTTC. Protein sequence: CASSYPGGAHGYTF.

The CDR3 loop reads CASSGPLTGFAGELFF. CDR3 DNA sequence: TGTGCCAGCAGTGGACCCCTGACAGGGTTCGCCGGGGAGCTGTTTTTT. The V call is TRBV2, the J call TRBJ2-2; 7 nucleotides agree with TRBD1. With V trimmed by 4 bases and J by 6 bases, 11 bases remained unmatched. Germline V gene sequence: CDR1 SNHLY, CDR2 FYNNEI. The CDR3 runs 16 residues.

This clone was found a few times. The chain joins TRBV29-1 to TRBJ1-1; 7 nucleotides line up with TRBD1. Trimming cost V 5 bases and J 5 bases; bases outside gene matches: 5. This CDR3 comprises 12 residues. CDR1 is SQVTM, CDR2 ANQGSEA, per germline. This CDR3 is CSVPTGMTEAFF. Written as DNA, the CDR3 is TGCAGCGTTCCGACAGGGATGACTGAAGCTTTCTTT.

V and J are TRBV28 and TRBJ1-5; possible D gene TRBD1, 5 bases. This CDR3 is built from 14 residues. From germline, CDR1 is MDHEN and CDR2 SYDVKM. The V end was cut by 6 bases, the J end by 3 bases, with 12 bases between. The CDR3 DNA reads TGTGCCAGCAGAGTGCAGGGCGCCAATCAGCCCCAGCATTTT. It is translated as CASRVQGANQPQHF.

By its share, this clone is large. This chain connects TRBV6-5 to TRBJ2-7; 10 nucleotides line up with TRBD2. Germline V gene data show CDR1 as MNHEY and CDR2 as SVGAGI. The CDR3 consists of 16 residues. V dropped 2 bases and J dropped 7; count of bases not matched to a gene: 11. DNA for the CDR3: TGTGCCAGCAGTTACGCACCTACCGGGACTAGCGAGGAGCAGTACTTC. This codes for CASSYAPTGTSEEQYF.

This chain joins TRBV4-2 and TRBJ1-4, with D tentatively TRBD1 (6 bases). Trimming removed 0 bases at V and 7 bases at J, with 18 bases between. Germline assignment: CDR1 LGHNA and CDR2 YNFKEQ. This CDR3 has 17 residues. The CDR3 spells CASSQDLGARGGEKLFF. CDR3 DNA sequence: TGTGCCAGCAGCCAAGATCTGGGTGCCAGGGGTGGTGAAAAACTGTTTTTT.

Concerning this clone itself: This sample also contains other DNA sequences that code for the same CDR3. The CDR3 nucleotides are TGTGCCAGCAGCTTAGTGGGGGGGGCCTCCTACAATGAGCAGTTCTTC. Protein product: CASSLVGGASYNEQFF. The chain couples TRBV7-2 to TRBJ2-1; weak D call: TRBD2 (7 bases). Germline CDR1 SGHTA, CDR2 FQGNSA. CDR3 length equals 16 residues. V shed 1 base and J shed 0 bases, with 10 bases lying between them. The full variable domain, completed using reference TRBV7-2 and TRBJ2-1, is GAGVSQSPSNKVTEKGKDVELRCDPISGHTALYWYRQSLGQGLEFLIYFQGNSAPDKSGLPSDRFSAERTGGSVSTLTIQRTQQEDSAVYLCASSLVGGASYNEQFFGPGTRLTVL.

V gene TRBV5-1 combines with J gene TRBJ2-7; D not resolved. Germline CDR1 and CDR2: SGHRS and YFSETQ. The length of the CDR3 is 14 residues. The germline V and J ends were trimmed by 0 bases and 6 bases, with 13 bases remaining between them. The DNA of the CDR3 is TGCGCCAGCAGCTTGGGGCCCGGAGTTAGCGAGCAGTACTTC. It codes for CASSLGPGVSEQYF. The whole variable domain, filled in from reference TRBV5-1 and TRBJ2-7, reads KAGVTQTPRYLIKTRGQQVTLSCSPISGHRSVSWYQQTPGQGLQFLFEYFSETQRNKGNFPGRFSGRQFSNSRSEMNVSTLELGDSALYLCASSLGPGVSEQYFGPGTRLTVT.

The V call is TRBV7-9, the J call TRBJ2-7; possibly TRBD2 for D (6 bases). Trimming took off 7 bases at V and 6 bases at J, with 19 bases between the two ends. The CDR3 loop spans 14 amino acids. Germline CDR1 reads SEHNR; CDR2 reads FQNEAQ (reference sequence). CDR3 region: CASKTGTGTFEQYF. CDR3 DNA: TGTGCCAGCAAAACCGGGACTGGGACCTTCGAGCAGTACTTC. Combining the CDR3 with reference TRBV7-9 and TRBJ2-7 gives the whole variable domain DTGVSQNPRHKITKRGQNVTFRCDPISEHNRLYWYRQTLGQGPEFLTYFQNEAQLEKSRLLSDRFSAERPKGSFSTLEIQRTEQGDSAMYLCASKTGTGTFEQYFGPGTRLTVT.

The chain carries TRBV15 and TRBJ2-1, with TRBD2 matching over 11 bases. The junction had 4 bases not matched to a gene; V was cut back by 5 bases and J by 1 base. The CDR3 totals 16 residues. Germline lookup yields CDR1 LNHNV and CDR2 YYDKDF (reference sequence). The CDR3 here is CATSPLAGDSYNEQFF. For the CDR3, the DNA is TGTGCCACCAGCCCACTAGCGGGAGATTCCTACAATGAGCAGTTCTTC. The entire variable domain, with the rest obtained from reference TRBV15 and TRBJ2-1, is as follows: DAMVIQNPRYQVTQFGKPVTLSCSQTLNHNVMYWYQQKSSQAPKLLFHYYDKDFNNEADTPDNFQSRRPNTSFCFLDIRSPGLGDTAMYLCATSPLAGDSYNEQFFGPGTRLTVL.

This clone was seen just once. The CDR3: CASSFRDRATGELFF. CDR3 sequence (DNA): TGTGCCAGCAGTTTCCGGGACAGGGCTACCGGGGAGCTGTTTTTT. J is TRBJ2-2 and V is TRBV28; 9 bases map to TRBD1. Germline CDR1 and CDR2: MDHEN and SYDVKM. Trimming cost V 3 bases and J 5 bases; bases outside gene matches: 4. The CDR3 length is 15 residues.

This clone has only a few counts. This chain links TRBV2 with TRBJ1-2; 11 bases map to TRBD1. This CDR3 is 13 amino acids long. V gave up 8 bases and J gave up 7 bases; unmatched junction bases: 6. The V gene's germline CDR1 is SNHLY and CDR2 FYNNEI. CDR3: CASGQGAFPGYTF. The CDR3 DNA is TGTGCCAGCGGACAGGGGGCATTTCCTGGCTACACCTTC.

The chain recombines TRBV19 with TRBJ2-2, with 12 positions matching TRBD1. CDR3 length equals 16 residues. Germline V gene sequence: CDR1 LNHDA, CDR2 SQIVND (reference sequence). Trimming at V came to 5 bases and at J to 4 bases, leaving 5 bases not matched to a gene. The chain's CDR3 is CASSAGQGAATGELFF. For the CDR3, the DNA is TGTGCCAGTAGTGCGGGACAGGGGGCCGCCACCGGGGAGCTGTTTTTT.

The V and J genes are TRBV6-1 and TRBJ1-5; D gene ambiguous. The ends were cut back, 5 bases at V and 3 bases at J, with 11 bases in the middle. There are 14 residues in the CDR3. Germline lookup yields CDR1 MNHNS and CDR2 SASEGT. The CDR3 region is CASSFSGSNQPQHF. The CDR3 bases are TGTGCCAGCAGTTTTTCGGGGTCCAATCAGCCCCAGCATTTT.

The chain employs TRBV5-1 and TRBJ2-7; 7 bases line up with TRBD1. V shed 0 bases and J 6 bases; nucleotides not matched to a gene: 15. Germline V gene data show CDR1 as SGHRS and CDR2 as YFSETQ. This CDR3 is 17 amino acids long. CDR3 loop: CASSLAQGSSMLGEQYF. The CDR3 nucleotides read TGCGCCAGCAGCTTGGCACAGGGGTCCTCGATGTTGGGCGAGCAGTACTTC.